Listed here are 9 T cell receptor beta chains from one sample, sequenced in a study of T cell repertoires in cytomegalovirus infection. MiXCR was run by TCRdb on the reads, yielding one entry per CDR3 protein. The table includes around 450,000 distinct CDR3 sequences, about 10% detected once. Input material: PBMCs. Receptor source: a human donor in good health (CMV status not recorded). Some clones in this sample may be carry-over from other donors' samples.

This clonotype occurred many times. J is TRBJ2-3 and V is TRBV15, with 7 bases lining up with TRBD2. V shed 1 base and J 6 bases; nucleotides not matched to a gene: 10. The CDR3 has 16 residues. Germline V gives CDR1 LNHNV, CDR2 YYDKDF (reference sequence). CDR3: CATSRGGERGGDTQYF. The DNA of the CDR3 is TGTGCCACCAGCAGAGGAGGCGAGCGGGGCGGGGATACGCAGTATTTT.

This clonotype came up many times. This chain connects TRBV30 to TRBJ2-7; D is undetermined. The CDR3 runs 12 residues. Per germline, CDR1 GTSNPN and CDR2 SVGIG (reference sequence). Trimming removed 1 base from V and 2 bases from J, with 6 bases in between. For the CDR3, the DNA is TGTGCCTGGAGTGACACAACCTACGAGCAGTACTTC. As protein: CAWSDTTYEQYF.

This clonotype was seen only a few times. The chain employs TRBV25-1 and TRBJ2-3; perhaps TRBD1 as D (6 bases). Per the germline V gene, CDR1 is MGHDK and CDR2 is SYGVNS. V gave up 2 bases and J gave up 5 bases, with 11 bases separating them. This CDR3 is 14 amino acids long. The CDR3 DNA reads TGTGCCAGCAGTGAAACAGGGATTAAAGATACGCAGTATTTT. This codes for CASSETGIKDTQYF.

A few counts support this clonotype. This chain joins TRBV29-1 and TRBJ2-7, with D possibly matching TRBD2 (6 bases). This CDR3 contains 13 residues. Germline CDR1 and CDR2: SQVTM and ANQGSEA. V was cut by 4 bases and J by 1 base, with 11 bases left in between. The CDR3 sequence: CSVVSGTSYEQYF. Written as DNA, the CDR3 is TGCAGCGTTGTTTCCGGGACTTCCTACGAGCAGTACTTC.

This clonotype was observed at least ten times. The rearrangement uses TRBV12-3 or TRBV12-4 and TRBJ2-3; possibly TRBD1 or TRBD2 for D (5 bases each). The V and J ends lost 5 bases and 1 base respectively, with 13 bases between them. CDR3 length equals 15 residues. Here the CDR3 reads CASSVQRTRTDTQYF. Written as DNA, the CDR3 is TGTGCCAGCAGTGTTCAGCGGACACGCACAGATACGCAGTATTTT.

CDR3 nucleotides: TGTGCCAGCAGCCAAGATTGGGACAGGGGCCTCAAAACCTATGGCTACACCTTC. This gives the protein CASSQDWDRGLKTYGYTF. V and J are TRBV3-1 and TRBJ1-2; 10 nucleotides agree with TRBD1. The CDR3 has 18 amino acids. Germline trimming cut 0 bases from V and 4 bases from J; bases unmatched to any gene: 11. Germline values: CDR1 LGHDT, CDR2 YNNKEL (reference sequence).

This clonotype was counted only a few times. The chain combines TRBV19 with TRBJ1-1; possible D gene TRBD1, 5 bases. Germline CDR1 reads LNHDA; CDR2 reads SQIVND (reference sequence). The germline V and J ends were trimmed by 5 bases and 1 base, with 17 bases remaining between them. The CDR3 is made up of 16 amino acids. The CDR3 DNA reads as TGTGCCAGTAGTCCCCCCGAAGCCGACAGGAACACTGAAGCTTTCTTT. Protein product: CASSPPEADRNTEAFF.

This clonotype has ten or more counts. CDR3 DNA: TGCAGTCTCTCCAGCGGGAGGCCCGACGACGCCGAGCAGTACTTC. It encodes CSLSSGRPDDAEQYF. The chain carries TRBV20-1 and TRBJ2-7; 9 bases match TRBD2. CDR1 and CDR2 from the germline V gene are DFQATT and SNEGSKA (reference sequence). J was trimmed by 6 bases and V by 8 bases; bases with no gene match: 17. There are 15 residues in the CDR3.

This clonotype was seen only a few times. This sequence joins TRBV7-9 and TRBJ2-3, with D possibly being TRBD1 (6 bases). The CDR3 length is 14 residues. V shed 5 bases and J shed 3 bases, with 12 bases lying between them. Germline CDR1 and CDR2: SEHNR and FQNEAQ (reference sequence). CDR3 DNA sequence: TGTGCCAGCAGCCAGGACAGCCTAACAGATACGCAGTATTTT. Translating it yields CASSQDSLTDTQYF.